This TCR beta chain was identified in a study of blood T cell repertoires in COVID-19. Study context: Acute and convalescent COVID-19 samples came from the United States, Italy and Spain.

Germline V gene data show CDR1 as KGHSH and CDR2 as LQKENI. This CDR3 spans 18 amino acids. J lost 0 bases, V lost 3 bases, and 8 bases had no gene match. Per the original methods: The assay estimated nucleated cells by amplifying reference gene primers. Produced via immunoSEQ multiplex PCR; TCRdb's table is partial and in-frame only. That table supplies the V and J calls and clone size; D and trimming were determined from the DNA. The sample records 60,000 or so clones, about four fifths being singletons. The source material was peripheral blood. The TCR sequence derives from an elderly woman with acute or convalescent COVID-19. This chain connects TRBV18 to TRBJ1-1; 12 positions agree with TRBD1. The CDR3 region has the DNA TGTGCCAGCTCACCGGGACAGGGGGCAAGCCTCATGAACACTGAAGCTTTCTTT. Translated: CASSPGQGASLMNTEAFF. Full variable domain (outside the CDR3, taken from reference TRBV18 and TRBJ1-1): NAGVMQNPRHLVRRRGQEARLRCSPMKGHSHVYWYRQLPEEGLKFMVYLQKENIIDESGMPKERFSAEFPKEGPSILRIQQVVRGDSAAYFCASSPGQGASLMNTEAFFGQGTRLTVV.